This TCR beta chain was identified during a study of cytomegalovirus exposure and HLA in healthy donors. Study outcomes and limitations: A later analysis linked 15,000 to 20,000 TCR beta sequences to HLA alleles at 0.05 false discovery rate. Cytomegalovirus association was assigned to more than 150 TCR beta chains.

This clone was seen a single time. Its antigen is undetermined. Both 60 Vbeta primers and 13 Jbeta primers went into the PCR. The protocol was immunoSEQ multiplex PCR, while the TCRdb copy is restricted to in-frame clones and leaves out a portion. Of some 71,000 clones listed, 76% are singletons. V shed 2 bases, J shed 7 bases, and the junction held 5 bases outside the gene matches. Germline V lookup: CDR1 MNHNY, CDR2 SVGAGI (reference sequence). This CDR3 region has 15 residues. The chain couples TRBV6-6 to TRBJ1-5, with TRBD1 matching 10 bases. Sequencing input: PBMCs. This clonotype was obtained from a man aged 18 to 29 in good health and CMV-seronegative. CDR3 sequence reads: CASSYADRGGQPQHF. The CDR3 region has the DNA TGTGCCAGCAGTTACGCGGACAGGGGGGGACAGCCCCAGCATTTT.